The 12 T cell receptor beta chains reported below all come from one sample, sequenced in a study of CD8 T cells in Susac syndrome. A quantity of about 0.5 to 1 ug RNA underwent reverse transcription using random hexamers. From the immunoSEQ multiplex PCR reads, TCRdb called clonotypes with MiXCR, one entry per CDR3 protein. Among just over 300,000 distinct CDR3 sequences listed, 92% were seen once. Input material: CD4+ T cells from PBMCs. These TCRs come from a human donor with multiple sclerosis.

This clonotype was counted a few times. The rearrangement links TRBV18 to TRBJ1-1, with D unresolved. V was shortened by 2 bases and J by 1 base, with 5 bases between the two germline ends. Germline-derived CDR1 and CDR2 are KGHSH and LQKENI. The CDR3 has 13 amino acids. The CDR3: CASSPWGNTEAFF. As DNA, the CDR3 is TGTGCCAGCTCACCATGGGGGAACACTGAAGCTTTCTTT.

V gene TRBV5-1 combines with J gene TRBJ1-4, with TRBD1 as a possible D gene (5 bases). The CDR3 consists of 14 residues. The V gene lost 4 bases and the J gene lost 8 bases, with 15 bases spanning the gap. CDR1 SGHRS and CDR2 YFSETQ come from the germline V gene. The CDR3 bases are TGCGCCAGCAGCCCTGGCGGGGGATGGGAAAAACTGTTTTTT. It is translated as CASSPGGGWEKLFF.

CDR3 bases: TGCAGCGTGACGGGACAGGGCAGCCACGAGCAGTACTTC. Its protein product is CSVTGQGSHEQYF. The chain recombines TRBV29-1 with TRBJ2-7, with TRBD1 matching over 9 bases. V was clipped by 6 bases and J by 5 bases; unmatched bases: 8. The CDR3 runs 13 residues. Per the germline V gene, CDR1 is SQVTM and CDR2 is ANQGSEA.

The chain combines TRBV6-6 with TRBJ1-2; the D gene is possibly TRBD1 (5 bases). Trimming took 6 bases from V and 4 from J, leaving 18 bases between them. This CDR3 is 15 amino acids long. From germline, CDR1 is MNHNY and CDR2 SVGAGI (reference sequence). The CDR3 nucleotides read TGTGCCAGCAGCCCCACAGGTCAAAAGGGCTATGGCTACACCTTC. Residues: CASSPTGQKGYGYTF.

The V call is TRBV6-1, the J call TRBJ1-1, with 9 nucleotides matching TRBD1. V lost 4 bases, J lost 1 base, and 7 bases stayed unmatched. The CDR3 spans 16 residues. The V gene's germline CDR1 is MNHNS and CDR2 SASEGT. In DNA, the CDR3 is TGTGCCAGCAGTGCGCAACCACAGGGGGCGAACACTGAAGCTTTCTTT. Its translation is CASSAQPQGANTEAFF.

The V and J genes are TRBV20-1 and TRBJ2-7; maybe TRBD1 (5 bases). The CDR3 extends over 14 amino acids. Germline loops: CDR1 DFQATT, CDR2 SNEGSKA (reference sequence). The V and J ends lost 6 bases and 2 bases respectively, with 17 bases between them. The CDR3 nucleotides read TGCAGTGCCATCCCTCCAGGGCCGGCCTACGAGCAGTACTTC. Protein product: CSAIPPGPAYEQYF.

The chain combines TRBV6-5 with TRBJ2-7, with 9 nucleotides matching TRBD1. This CDR3 spans 14 amino acids. Germline CDR1 MNHEY, CDR2 SVGAGI. Trimming at V came to 6 bases and at J to 6 bases, leaving 9 bases not matched to a gene. In DNA form, the CDR3 reads TGTGCCAGCAGAAACAGGGGGCTAGGGCGCGAGCAGTACTTC. It specifies CASRNRGLGREQYF.

This clonotype was seen a single time. The chain links TRBV18 to TRBJ1-2; 7 nucleotides align to TRBD1. Germline values: CDR1 KGHSH, CDR2 LQKENI. V trimming: 3 bases; J trimming: 4 bases; junction bases outside the gene matches: 5. This CDR3 comprises 14 residues. CDR3 sequence: CASSPGTASYGYTF. The CDR3 region has the DNA TGTGCCAGCTCACCGGGGACAGCTTCCTATGGCTACACCTTC.

There are a few counts of this clonotype. The V gene is TRBV12-3 or TRBV12-4, the J gene TRBJ2-1; D gene uncertain. Trimming left V 1 base short and J 4 bases short, with 2 bases between. CDR3 size: 12 residues. The CDR3 DNA reads as TGTGCCAGCAGTTTAGGGTACAATGAGCAGTTCTTC. This translates into CASSLGYNEQFF.

The rearrangement joins TRBV27 to TRBJ2-2; maybe TRBD1 (6 bases). Germline-derived CDR1 and CDR2 are MNHEY and SMNVEV (reference sequence). The CDR3 covers 15 residues. V was shortened by 6 bases and J by 6 bases, with 17 bases between the two germline ends. The CDR3 nucleotides read TGTGCCAGCAGACTAAACAGGGTATCCGCCGGGGAGCTGTTTTTT. It yields the protein CASRLNRVSAGELFF.

The chain uses TRBV12-3 or TRBV12-4 and TRBJ2-7; D is ambiguous. CDR3 length: 14 amino acids. V lost 0 bases and J 6 bases, leaving 12 bases between the germline ends. This chain's CDR3 is CASSLALGPTEQYF. CDR3 sequence (DNA): TGTGCCAGCAGTTTAGCGCTGGGCCCAACCGAGCAGTACTTC.

V and J are TRBV11-3 and TRBJ2-1, with 7 bases lining up with TRBD2. After removal of 4 bases from V and 6 bases from J, the junction contained 9 bases not matched to a gene. Per the germline V gene, CDR1 is SGHNT and CDR2 is YENEEA. CDR3 length: 15 residues. The CDR3 DNA is TGTGCCAGCAGCTCTACGTGGGAGGGAGGCAATGAGCAGTTCTTC. It specifies CASSSTWEGGNEQFF.